This T cell receptor (beta chain) derives from a study of blood T cell repertoires in COVID-19. In the study overall: The study drew acute and convalescent COVID-19 samples from the United States, Italy and Spain. The analysed material was cDNA or gDNA that came from T cells, B-cell-depleted T cells, or PBMCs.

Per the original data handling: Estimation of nucleated cell counts relied on the amplification of reference gene primers. Libraries were prepared by immunoSEQ multiplex PCR; TCRdb keeps only in-frame clonotypes and omits some of them. V, J and clone size are those of that table, while D and trimming were read from the DNA. In the table there are over 250,000 clones, 80% to 90% of which are singletons. The germline V gene encodes CDR1 SGHTA and CDR2 FQGNSA. The J segment lost 7 bases and the V segment lost 2 bases, leaving 9 bases of the junction unmatched. CDR3 size: 16 residues. This clonotype was sampled from a woman aged 50 to 60 who had recovered from COVID-19. The chain joins TRBV7-2 to TRBJ1-5, with 9 bases that match TRBD1. Sample: peripheral blood. CDR3 nucleotide sequence: TGTGCCAGCAGCTTAATGGGACAGGGACGCGGGCAGCCCCAGCATTTT. Protein sequence: CASSLMGQGRGQPQHF.